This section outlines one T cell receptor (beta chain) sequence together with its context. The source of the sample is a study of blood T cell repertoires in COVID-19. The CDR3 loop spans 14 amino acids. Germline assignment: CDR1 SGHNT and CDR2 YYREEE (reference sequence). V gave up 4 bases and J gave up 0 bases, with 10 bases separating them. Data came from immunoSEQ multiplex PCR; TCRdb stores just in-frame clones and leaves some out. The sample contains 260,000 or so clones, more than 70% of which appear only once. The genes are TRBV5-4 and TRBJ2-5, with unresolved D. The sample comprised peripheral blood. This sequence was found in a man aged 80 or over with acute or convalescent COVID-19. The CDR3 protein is CASSTETYQETQYF. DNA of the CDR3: TGTGCCAGCAGCACAGAGACATACCAAGAGACCCAGTACTTC.